This TCR beta chain derives from a study of blood T cells in healthy people across ages. Next came a second PCR, run for about 6 to 11 cycles, which used a sample-barcoded 5' primer along with a J-beta primer mix. One entry per CDR3 protein results from TCRdb running MiXCR on the 5' RACE reads. The sample lists hundreds of thousands of distinct CDR3 sequences, around 30% occurring once. This clonotype was seen at least ten times. The germline V and J ends were trimmed by 2 bases and 5 bases, with 13 bases remaining between them. The CDR3 covers 14 residues. Germline assignment: CDR1 DFQATT and CDR2 SNEGSKA (reference sequence).

The chain couples TRBV20-1 to TRBJ2-1, with D unresolved. What was sequenced was blood. The TCR was taken from a woman of 80 years or more in good health. DNA of the CDR3: TGCAGTGCTAGATTATTCGACCGAGACAATGAGCAGTTCTTC. Protein product: CSARLFDRDNEQFF.